Listed below are T cell receptor beta chains from one sample, sequenced in a study of T cells in localized non-small cell lung cancer. Sequencing was performed with immunoSEQ multiplex PCR; in TCRdb, only in-frame clones are kept and a portion is missing. The sample gives about a thousand clones, roughly 22% of which show up once; roughly 22% is in the top ten. This material consisted of normal lung tissue next to the tumor, taken before any cancer treatment. Every receptor here comes from a woman aged 35 to 70 with stage III lung adenocarcinoma. Each CDR3 is given with its conserved first and last residue. The order of the fields is V gene, J gene, clone size, D gene, CDR3 protein, CDR3 DNA. The D gene is left open where the match is weak. The listing skips clone size in some rows; elsewhere it reads once, few, many or a size class.

V gene: TRBV23-1
J gene: TRBJ1-6
clone size: few
D gene: -
CDR3 protein: CASRVTSNSPLHF
CDR3 DNA: TGCGCCAGCAGGGTGACAAGTAATTCACCCCTCCACTTT

V gene: TRBV19
J gene: TRBJ1-1
clone size: -
D gene: -
CDR3 protein: CASRKQGIGTEAFF
CDR3 DNA: TGTGCCAGTAGGAAACAGGGAATCGGCACTGAAGCTTTCTTT

V gene: TRBV19
J gene: TRBJ2-1
clone size: -
D gene: TRBD2
CDR3 protein: CASSIGASGFYNEQFF
CDR3 DNA: TGTGCCAGTAGTATTGGGGCTAGCGGGTTCTACAATGAGCAGTTCTTC

V gene: TRBV9
J gene: TRBJ2-4
clone size: few
D gene: -
CDR3 protein: CASSPGRSKNIQYF
CDR3 DNA: TGTGCCAGCAGCCCGGGGAGGTCCAAAAACATTCAGTACTTC

V gene: TRBV11-3
J gene: TRBJ1-4
clone size: -
D gene: TRBD1
CDR3 protein: CASTQTGEATNEKLFF
CDR3 DNA: TGTGCCAGCACCCAGACAGGGGAAGCAACTAATGAAAAACTGTTTTTT

V gene: TRBV9
J gene: TRBJ2-1
clone size: -
D gene: -
CDR3 protein: CASSPWGNHEQFF
CDR3 DNA: TGTGCCAGCAGCCCCTGGGGGAATCATGAGCAGTTCTTC

V gene: TRBV19
J gene: TRBJ1-5
clone size: -
D gene: TRBD1
CDR3 protein: CASSSRGTGDNQPQHF
CDR3 DNA: TGTGCCAGTAGTAGCCGAGGGACAGGGGACAATCAGCCCCAGCATTTT

V gene: TRBV14
J gene: TRBJ1-2
clone size: -
D gene: TRBD1
CDR3 protein: CASSQETGKGHRGQNYGYTF
CDR3 DNA: TGTGCCAGCAGCCAAGAAACTGGAAAGGGGCATAGGGGGCAAAACTATGGCTACACCTTC

V gene: TRBV6-8
J gene: TRBJ1-1
clone size: few
D gene: -
CDR3 protein: CASSAQDGNTEAFF
CDR3 DNA: TGTGCCAGCAGTGCCCAGGACGGGAACACTGAAGCTTTCTTT

V gene: TRBV9
J gene: TRBJ2-1
clone size: -
D gene: -
CDR3 protein: CASSERTVAYNEQFF
CDR3 DNA: TGTGCCAGCAGTGAAAGGACGGTAGCCTACAATGAGCAGTTCTTC